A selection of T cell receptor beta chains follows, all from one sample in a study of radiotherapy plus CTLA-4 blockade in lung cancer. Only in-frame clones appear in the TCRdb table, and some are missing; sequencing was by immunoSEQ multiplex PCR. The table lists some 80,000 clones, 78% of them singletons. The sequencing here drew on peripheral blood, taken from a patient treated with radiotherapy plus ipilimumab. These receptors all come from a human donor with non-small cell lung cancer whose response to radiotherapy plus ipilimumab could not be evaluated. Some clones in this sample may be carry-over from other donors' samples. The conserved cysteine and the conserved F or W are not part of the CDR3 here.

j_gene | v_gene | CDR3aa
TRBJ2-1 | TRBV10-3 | AISDPRGDYNEQF
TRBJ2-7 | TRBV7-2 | ASSSGGHGEQY
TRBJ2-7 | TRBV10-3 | AITAGQGYEQY
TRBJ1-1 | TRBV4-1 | ASSQDRPGTGVNTEAF
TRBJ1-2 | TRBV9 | ASSPRTGPRDYGYT
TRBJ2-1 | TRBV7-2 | ASSSAASSYNEQF
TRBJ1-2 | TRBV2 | ASRYTGLGYT
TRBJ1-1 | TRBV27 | ASSFGEATEAF
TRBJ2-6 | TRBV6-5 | ASSRTGSGANVLT
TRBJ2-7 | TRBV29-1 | SVAVTPYEQY
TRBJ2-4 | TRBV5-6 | ASSLRFGGGNIQY
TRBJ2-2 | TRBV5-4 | ASSPIQPRGEDGAGELF
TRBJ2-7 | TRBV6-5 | ASSYWDRAEQY
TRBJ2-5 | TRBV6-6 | ASSYGRDETQY
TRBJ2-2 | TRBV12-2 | ASRLGYRNTGELF
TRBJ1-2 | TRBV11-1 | ASSLSGFQGSGYT
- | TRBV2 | ASALQGSVYEQY
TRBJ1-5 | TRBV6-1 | ASSEAGGEQPQH
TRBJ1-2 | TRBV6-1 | ASSEGRDYGYT
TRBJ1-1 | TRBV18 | ASSPTLRDRGTEAF
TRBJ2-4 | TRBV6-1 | ASSEVGGKNIQY
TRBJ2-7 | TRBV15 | ATSPLRGSYEQY
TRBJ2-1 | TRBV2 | ASSQGRQAREQF
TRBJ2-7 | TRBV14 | ASSRQGLAYEQY
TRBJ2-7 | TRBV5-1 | ASSSHIGGGYEQY
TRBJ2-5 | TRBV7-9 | ASSSLGLAVRETQY
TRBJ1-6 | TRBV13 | ASSKDREYSPLH